The clone carrying this T cell receptor (beta chain) was observed a single time. Its antigen is unidentified. V dropped 4 bases and J dropped 7 bases, with 13 bases sitting between them. CDR3 length: 13 residues. Germline V gene data show CDR1 as SNHLY and CDR2 as FYNNEI. This sample stems from a study of shared clonotypes between healthy human individuals. Study information: CD4 naive and memory got three plates each, CD8 naive two, CD8 memory one. Overall study findings and caveats: The generation probabilities recorded for non-shared clonotypes fell below those of clonotypes shared by all four donors.

In the sorted-subset replicate PCRs, approximately 200 ng DNA, roughly 29,000 T cell genomes, was used. In the original processing: Junction-only sequences without quality scores came from ImmunoSEQ, so filtering differed. Assay used: immunoSEQ multiplex PCR; TCRdb lists only in-frame clones, some missing. Clone size and the V and J calls come from that table; the DNA yielded D and trimming. The sample records about 2.3 million clones, 85% to 95% being singletons. This chain uses TRBV2 with TRBJ2-5, with D tentatively TRBD1 (6 bases). This TCR derives from a man in his late teens or twenties in good health. Some clones in this sample may be carry-over from other donors' samples. Sequencing was carried out using naive CD4+ T cells from PBMCs. Subset reported: CD45RA+ positively selected. The CDR3 DNA sequence: TGTGCCAGCAGTGGGACAGTAGCCCCGACCCAGTACTTC. This codes for CASSGTVAPTQYF.